The present T cell receptor beta chain was sequenced within a study of post-analysis software for immune sequencing data. Background on the study: Relapsing-remitting, secondary progressive and progressive-relapsing multiple sclerosis were all included among the disease courses. General study points: The five TRBV segments detected at higher frequency in patients than in controls included TRBV5-6, TRBV5-1 and TRBV20-1. Normalized Chao1 diversity was significantly reduced in patients versus controls.

The CDR3 loop spans 19 amino acids. Per the germline V gene, CDR1 is SNHLY and CDR2 is FYNNEI. J gave up 0 bases and V 2 bases, and 8 bases lay outside the gene matches. cDNA libraries of TCR beta carried unique molecular identifiers. T cells numbering roughly 0.9 to 11 million gave rise to around 500,000 cDNA molecules. MiXCR was run by TCRdb on the PCR reads, yielding one entry per CDR3 protein. The profile shows approximately 770,000 distinct CDR3 sequences, roughly 50% of them singletons. This clonotype was detected only a few times. Its antigen is currently unknown. The specimen sequenced was blood. The chain is built from TRBV2 and TRBJ2-1; 12 positions agree with TRBD2. This clonotype was sampled from a girl aged 5-17 years with multiple sclerosis. CDR3 loop: CASSETRLTSGSSYNEQFF. The CDR3 coding sequence is TGTGCCAGCAGTGAAACGAGGTTGACTAGCGGGAGCTCCTACAATGAGCAGTTCTTC. Drawing the rest from reference TRBV2 and TRBJ2-1, the complete variable domain is EPEVTQTPSHQVTQMGQEVILRCVPISNHLYFYWYRQILGQKVEFLVSFYNNEISEKSEIFDDQFSVERPDGSNFTLKIRSTKLEDSAMYFCASSETRLTSGSSYNEQFFGPGTRLTVL.